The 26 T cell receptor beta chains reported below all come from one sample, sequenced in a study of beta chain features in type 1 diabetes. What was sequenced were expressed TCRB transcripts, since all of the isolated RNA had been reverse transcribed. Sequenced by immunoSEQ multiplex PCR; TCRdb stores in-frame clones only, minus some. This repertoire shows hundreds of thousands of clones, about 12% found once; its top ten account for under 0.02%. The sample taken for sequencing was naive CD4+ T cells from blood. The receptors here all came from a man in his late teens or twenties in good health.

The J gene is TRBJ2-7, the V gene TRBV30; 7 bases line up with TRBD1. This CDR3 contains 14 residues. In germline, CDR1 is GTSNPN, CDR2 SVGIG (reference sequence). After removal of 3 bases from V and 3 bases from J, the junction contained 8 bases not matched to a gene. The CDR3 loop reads CAWRKPGQNYEQYF. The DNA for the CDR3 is TGTGCCTGGAGGAAGCCGGGACAGAACTACGAGCAGTACTTC.

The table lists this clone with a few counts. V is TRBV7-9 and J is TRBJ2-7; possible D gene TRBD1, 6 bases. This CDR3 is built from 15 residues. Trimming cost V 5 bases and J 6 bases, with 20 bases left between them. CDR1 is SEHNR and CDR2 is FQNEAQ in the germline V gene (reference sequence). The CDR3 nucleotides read TGTGCCAGCAGCATAGGGTTCGCAGGGGATCGCGAGCAGTACTTC. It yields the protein CASSIGFAGDREQYF.

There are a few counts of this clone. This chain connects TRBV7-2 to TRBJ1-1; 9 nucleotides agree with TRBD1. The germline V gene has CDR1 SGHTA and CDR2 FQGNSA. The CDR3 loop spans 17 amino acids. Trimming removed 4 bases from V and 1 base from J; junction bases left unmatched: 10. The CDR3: CASSSRPGTGKNTEAFF. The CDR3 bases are TGTGCCAGCAGCTCCCGTCCCGGGACAGGGAAGAACACTGAAGCTTTCTTT.

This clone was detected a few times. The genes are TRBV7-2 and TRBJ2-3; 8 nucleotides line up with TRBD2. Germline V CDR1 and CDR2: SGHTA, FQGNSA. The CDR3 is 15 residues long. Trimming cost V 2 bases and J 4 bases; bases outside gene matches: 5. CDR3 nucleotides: TGTGCCAGCAGCTTAATAGCGGGATCGTCAGATACGCAGTATTTT. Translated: CASSLIAGSSDTQYF.

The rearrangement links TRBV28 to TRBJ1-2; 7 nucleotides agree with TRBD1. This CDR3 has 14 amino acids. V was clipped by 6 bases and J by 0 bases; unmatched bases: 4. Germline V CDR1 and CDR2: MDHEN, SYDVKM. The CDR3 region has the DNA TGTGCCAGCAGACGTGGGACAGCTAACTATGGCTACACCTTC. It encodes CASRRGTANYGYTF.

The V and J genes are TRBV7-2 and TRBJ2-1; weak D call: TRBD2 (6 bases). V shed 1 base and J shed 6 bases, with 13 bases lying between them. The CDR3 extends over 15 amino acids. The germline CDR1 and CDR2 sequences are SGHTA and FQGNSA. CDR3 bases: TGTGCCAGCAGCTTAGGCGGGGTGTGGTCCAATGAGCAGTTCTTC. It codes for CASSLGGVWSNEQFF. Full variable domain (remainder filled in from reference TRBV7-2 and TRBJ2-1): GAGVSQSPSNKVTEKGKDVELRCDPISGHTALYWYRQSLGQGLEFLIYFQGNSAPDKSGLPSDRFSAERTGGSVSTLTIQRTQQEDSAVYLCASSLGGVWSNEQFFGPGTRLTVL.

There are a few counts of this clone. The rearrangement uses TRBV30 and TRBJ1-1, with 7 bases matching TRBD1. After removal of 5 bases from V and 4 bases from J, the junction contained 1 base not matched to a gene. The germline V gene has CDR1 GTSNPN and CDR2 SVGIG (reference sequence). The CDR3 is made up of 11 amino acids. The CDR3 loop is CAWDRVTEAFF. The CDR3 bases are TGTGCCTGGGACAGGGTCACTGAAGCTTTCTTT.

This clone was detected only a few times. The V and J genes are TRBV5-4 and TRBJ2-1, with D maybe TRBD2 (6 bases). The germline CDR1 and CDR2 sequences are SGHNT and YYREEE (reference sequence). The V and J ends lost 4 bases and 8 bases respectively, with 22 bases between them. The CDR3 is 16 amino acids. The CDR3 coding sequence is TGTGCCAGCAGCCAAAGAAAAGGGTGGAGGGACGATGAGCAGTTCTTC. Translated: CASSQRKGWRDDEQFF.

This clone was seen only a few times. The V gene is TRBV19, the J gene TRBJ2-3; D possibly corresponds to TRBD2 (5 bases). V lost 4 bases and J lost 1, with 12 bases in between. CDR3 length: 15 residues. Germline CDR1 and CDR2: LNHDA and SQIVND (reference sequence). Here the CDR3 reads CASSTGVRGTDTQYF. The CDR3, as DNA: TGTGCCAGTAGTACCGGGGTCCGAGGCACAGATACGCAGTATTTT.

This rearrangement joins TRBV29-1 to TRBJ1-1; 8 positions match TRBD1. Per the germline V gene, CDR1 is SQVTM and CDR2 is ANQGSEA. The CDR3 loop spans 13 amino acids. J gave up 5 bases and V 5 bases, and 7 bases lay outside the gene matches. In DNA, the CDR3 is TGCAGCGTTAACAGGGGGGATTCGACTGAAGCTTTCTTT. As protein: CSVNRGDSTEAFF.

CDR3 DNA sequence: TGTGCCAGCAGTCCCCTCACGGGGGGCCAGAGGGAGCAGTACTTC. Its protein product is CASSPLTGGQREQYF. V is TRBV28 and J is TRBJ2-7; D possibly corresponds to TRBD2 (7 bases). Trimming pared 5 bases from V and 7 bases from J, leaving 21 bases between. Germline V gene data show CDR1 as MDHEN and CDR2 as SYDVKM. The CDR3 spans 15 residues.

The CDR3 DNA sequence: TGTGCCTGGAAGCCCCATAGCCCTTCCTCGGACACTGAAGCTTTCTTT. This translates into CAWKPHSPSSDTEAFF. This chain joins TRBV30 and TRBJ1-1; D call uncertain. In germline, CDR1 is GTSNPN, CDR2 SVGIG (reference sequence). CDR3 length: 16 residues. V dropped 4 bases and J dropped 3 bases, with 21 bases sitting between them.

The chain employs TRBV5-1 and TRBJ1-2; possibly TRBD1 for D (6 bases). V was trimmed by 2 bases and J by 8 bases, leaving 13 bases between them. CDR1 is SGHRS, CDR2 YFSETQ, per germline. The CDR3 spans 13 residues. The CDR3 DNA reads TGCGCCAGCAGCTTCTCGGCAGGGGAAGGCTACACCTTC. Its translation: CASSFSAGEGYTF. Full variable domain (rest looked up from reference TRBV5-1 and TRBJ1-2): KAGVTQTPRYLIKTRGQQVTLSCSPISGHRSVSWYQQTPGQGLQFLFEYFSETQRNKGNFPGRFSGRQFSNSRSEMNVSTLELGDSALYLCASSFSAGEGYTFGSGTRLTVV.

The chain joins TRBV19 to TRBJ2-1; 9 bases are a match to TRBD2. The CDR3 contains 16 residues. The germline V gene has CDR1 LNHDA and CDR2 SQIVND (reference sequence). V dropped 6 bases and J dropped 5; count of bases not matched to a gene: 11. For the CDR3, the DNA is TGTGCCAGTAGCATAATCTGGTCTAGCGGGAACAATGAGCAGTTCTTC. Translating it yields CASSIIWSSGNNEQFF.

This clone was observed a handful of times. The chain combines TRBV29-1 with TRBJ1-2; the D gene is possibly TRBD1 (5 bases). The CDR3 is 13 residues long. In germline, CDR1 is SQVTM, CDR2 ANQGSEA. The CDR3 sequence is CTGGDARSYGYTF. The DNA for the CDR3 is TGCACCGGGGGGGACGCCAGATCCTATGGCTACACCTTC.

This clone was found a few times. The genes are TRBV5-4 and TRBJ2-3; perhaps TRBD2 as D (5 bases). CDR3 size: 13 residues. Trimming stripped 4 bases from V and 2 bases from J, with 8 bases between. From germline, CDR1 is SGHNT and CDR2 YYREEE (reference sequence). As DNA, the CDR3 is TGTGCCAGCAGCGGAGACTACACAGATACGCAGTATTTT. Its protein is CASSGDYTDTQYF.

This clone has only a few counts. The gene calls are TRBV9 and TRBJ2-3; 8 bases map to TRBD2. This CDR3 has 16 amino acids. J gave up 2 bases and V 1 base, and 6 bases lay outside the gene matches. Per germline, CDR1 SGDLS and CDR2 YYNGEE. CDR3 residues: CASSVYTGGVTDTQYF. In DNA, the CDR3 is TGTGCCAGCAGCGTATATACGGGAGGGGTCACAGATACGCAGTATTTT.

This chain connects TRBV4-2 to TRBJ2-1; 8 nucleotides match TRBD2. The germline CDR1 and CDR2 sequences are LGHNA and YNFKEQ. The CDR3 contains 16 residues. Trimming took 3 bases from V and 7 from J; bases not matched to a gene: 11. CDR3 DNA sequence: TGTGCCAGCAGCCAGACCGGGGGGGGCGAACGGAATGAGCAGTTCTTC. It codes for CASSQTGGGERNEQFF.

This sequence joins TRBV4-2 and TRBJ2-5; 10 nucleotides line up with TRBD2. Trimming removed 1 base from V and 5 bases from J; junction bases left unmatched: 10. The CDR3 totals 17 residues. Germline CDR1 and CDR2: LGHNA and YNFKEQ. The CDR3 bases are TGTGCCAGCAGCCAAGTTGTCACTAGCGGGACCACGGAGACCCAGTACTTC. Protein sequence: CASSQVVTSGTTETQYF.

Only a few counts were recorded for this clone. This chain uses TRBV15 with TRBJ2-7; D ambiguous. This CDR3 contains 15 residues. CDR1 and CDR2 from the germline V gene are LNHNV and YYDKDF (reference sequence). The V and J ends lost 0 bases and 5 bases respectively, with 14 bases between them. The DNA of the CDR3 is TGTGCCACCAGCAGAGATTCAGGTGTCAAGAACGAGCAGTACTTC. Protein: CATSRDSGVKNEQYF.

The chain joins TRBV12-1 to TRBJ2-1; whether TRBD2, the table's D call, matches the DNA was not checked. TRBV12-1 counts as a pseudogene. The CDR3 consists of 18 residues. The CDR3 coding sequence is TGTGCCAGCAGCTTTGCTCGGACTAGCGGTAGCTCCTACAATGAGCAGTTCTTC. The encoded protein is CASSFARTSGSSYNEQFF.

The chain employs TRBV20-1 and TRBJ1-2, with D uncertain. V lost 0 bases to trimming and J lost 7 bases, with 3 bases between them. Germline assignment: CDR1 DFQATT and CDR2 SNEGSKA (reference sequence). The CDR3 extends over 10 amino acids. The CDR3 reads CSARDVGYTF. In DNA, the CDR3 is TGCAGTGCTAGAGACGTTGGCTACACCTTC.

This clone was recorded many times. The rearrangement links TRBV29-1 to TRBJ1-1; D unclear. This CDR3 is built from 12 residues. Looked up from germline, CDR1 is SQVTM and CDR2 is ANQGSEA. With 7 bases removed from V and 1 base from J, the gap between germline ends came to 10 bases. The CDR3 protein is CSARRGNTEAFF. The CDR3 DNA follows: TGCAGCGCCCGGCGGGGGAACACTGAAGCTTTCTTT. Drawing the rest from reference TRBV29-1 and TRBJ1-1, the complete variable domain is SAVISQKPSRDICQRGTSLTIQCQVDSQVTMMFWYRQQPGQSLTLIATANQGSEATYESGFVIDKFPISRPNLTFSTLTVSNMSPEDSSIYLCSARRGNTEAFFGQGTRLTVV.

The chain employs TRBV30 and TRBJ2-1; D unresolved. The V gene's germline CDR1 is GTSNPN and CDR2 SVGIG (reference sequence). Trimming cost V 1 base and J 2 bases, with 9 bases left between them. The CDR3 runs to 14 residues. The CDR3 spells CAWSGFNPYNEQFF. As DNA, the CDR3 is TGTGCCTGGAGTGGTTTTAATCCCTACAATGAGCAGTTCTTC. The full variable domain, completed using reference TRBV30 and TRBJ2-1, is SQTIHQWPATLVQPVGSPLSLECTVEGTSNPNLYWYRQAAGRGLQLLFYSVGIGQISSEVPQNLSASRPQDRQFILSSKKLLLSDSGFYLCAWSGFNPYNEQFFGPGTRLTVL.

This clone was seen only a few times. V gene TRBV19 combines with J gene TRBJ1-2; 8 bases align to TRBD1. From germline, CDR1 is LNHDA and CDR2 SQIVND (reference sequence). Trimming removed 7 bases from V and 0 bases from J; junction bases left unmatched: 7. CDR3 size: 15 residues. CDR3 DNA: TGTGCCAGTAAGGCGACAGGGGCCTCTAACTATGGCTACACCTTC. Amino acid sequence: CASKATGASNYGYTF. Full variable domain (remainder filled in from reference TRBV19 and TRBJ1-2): DGGITQSPKYLFRKEGQNVTLSCEQNLNHDAMYWYRQDPGQGLRLIYYSQIVNDFQKGDIAEGYSVSREKKESFPLTVTSAQKNPTAFYLCASKATGASNYGYTFGSGTRLTVV.

In nucleotides, the CDR3 is TGCAGTGCTAGTACTACGCCTGAAGCTTTCTTT. Encoded protein: CSASTTPEAFF. The V gene is TRBV20-1, the J gene TRBJ1-1; D is ambiguous. The germline CDR1 and CDR2 sequences are DFQATT and SNEGSKA (reference sequence). The CDR3 has 11 amino acids. V lost 3 bases to trimming and J lost 6 bases, with 8 bases between them.